This is a list of T cell receptor beta chains from one sample in a study of T cell responses to AZD1222 COVID-19 vaccine. Sequenced by immunoSEQ multiplex PCR; TCRdb stores in-frame clones only, minus some. The sample holds some 110,000 clones, around nine tenths seen once. The sample here was peripheral blood, taken on day 0 of AZD1222 vaccination. The receptors were gathered from an adult in good health. Each CDR3 is given with its conserved first and last residue. The D gene is left open where the match is weak.

j_call d_call v_call cdr3_nt cdr3_aa
TRBJ2-7 TRBD1 TRBV20-1 TGCAGTGCTAGGGACAGGGGTATTGAGTACTTC CSARDRGIEYF
TRBJ2-1 TRBD2 TRBV9 TGTGCCAGCAGCGCCCCGGGCGGGAGGATCTACAATGAGCAGTTCTTC CASSAPGGRIYNEQFF
TRBJ1-2 TRBD1 TRBV6-5 TGTGCCAGCGGAACAGGGGTTCGTGGCTACACCTTC CASGTGVRGYTF
TRBJ1-2 . TRBV11-2 TGTGCCAGCAGCCCGATTAGTGCTAACTATGGCTACACCTTC CASSPISANYGYTF
TRBJ1-2 . TRBV5-5 TGTGCCAGCAGCTTCAGGGAAGGTGGCTACACCTTC CASSFREGGYTF
TRBJ2-6 . TRBV5-1 TGCGCCAGCAGCTTGTCTCCGTACTCTGGGGCCAACGTCCTGACTTTC CASSLSPYSGANVLTF
TRBJ1-3 . TRBV4-3 TGCGCCAGCAGCCCTACGGCCGGACTCTCTGGAAACACCATATATTTT CASSPTAGLSGNTIYF
TRBJ2-3 . TRBV6-5 TGTGCCAGCAGGGGACTGAGCACAGATACGCAGTATTTT CASRGLSTDTQYF
TRBJ1-5 . TRBV6-5 TGTGCCAGCACTCCCTTGGGGGGGCGCAATCAGCCCCAGCATTTT CASTPLGGRNQPQHF
TRBJ1-4 . TRBV6-2/TRBV6-3 TGTGCCAGCAGCGAGACTCGACGGGCCCAAGGAAAACTGTTTTTT CASSETRRAQGKLFF
TRBJ2-2 TRBD1 TRBV6-6 TGTGCCAGCAAACCAGGGGGCGCGACCGGGGAGCTGTTTTTT CASKPGGATGELFF
TRBJ1-4 . TRBV29-1 TGCAGCGTTGAAGTACCTCCGGGTGAAAAACTGTTTTTT CSVEVPPGEKLFF
TRBJ1-2 . TRBV3-1/TRBV3-2 TGTGCCAGCAGCCACTCCGGGACGCTTCCCGTCTCGCCCTATGGCTACACCTTC CASSHSGTLPVSPYGYTF
TRBJ2-7 TRBD2 TRBV4-2 TGTGCCAGCAGCCAAGGCGGGGGGGCGTCCGAGCAGTACTTC CASSQGGGASEQYF
TRBJ2-4 TRBD1 TRBV4-2 TGTGCCAGCAGCAACCCCGGGACAGAGAAAAACATTCAGTACTTC CASSNPGTEKNIQYF
TRBJ1-1 . TRBV11-3 TGTGCCAGCAGCTTCGGGCGGGACACTGAAGCTTTCTTT CASSFGRDTEAFF
TRBJ1-2 . TRBV25-1 TGTGCCAGCAGTGGGGGTAAGGGCTATGGCTACACCTTC CASSGGKGYGYTF
TRBJ2-4 TRBD2 TRBV29-1 TGCAGCGTTGAGCGGGGGGGCAGGAACATTCAGTACTTC CSVERGGRNIQYF
TRBJ2-7 TRBD1 TRBV9 TGTGCCAGCAGCAGACAGGGTTACGAGCAGTACTTC CASSRQGYEQYF
TRBJ2-1 . TRBV24-1 TGTGCCACCAGCCCAGATGACAATGAGCAGTTCTTC CATSPDDNEQFF
TRBJ2-7 TRBD2 TRBV6-2/TRBV6-3 TGTGCCAGCAGTTCTGCGGGGGGTCTCGAGCAGTACTTC CASSSAGGLEQYF
TRBJ1-2 . TRBV4-1 TGCGCCAGCGGACAACAAAGAAGGGATGGCTACACCTTC CASGQQRRDGYTF
TRBJ1-1 . TRBV7-3 TGTGCCAGCACCCCAAGGGGCGTTCACACTGAAGCTTTCTTT CASTPRGVHTEAFF